The 17 T cell receptor beta chains listed next were all sequenced from one sample in a study of cytomegalovirus exposure and HLA in healthy donors. Primers included in the PCR were 60 Vbeta and 13 Jbeta primers. Data came from immunoSEQ multiplex PCR; TCRdb stores just in-frame clones and leaves some out. The sample lists about 100,000 clones; approximately 73% were seen once. The sample consisted of PBMCs. The receptors derive from a woman between 50 and 59 years old in good health and CMV-seropositive.

This clone came up once. The rearrangement uses TRBV5-4 and TRBJ2-7; 9 bases are shared with TRBD1. There are 16 residues in the CDR3. V lost 2 bases, J lost 1 base, and 7 bases stayed unmatched. Germline values: CDR1 SGHNT, CDR2 YYREEE (reference sequence). The CDR3 DNA is TGTGCCAGCAGCTTTTCAAGGACAGGGGTTTCCTACGAGCAGTACTTC. Protein product: CASSFSRTGVSYEQYF.

The chain employs TRBV18 and TRBJ1-1; maybe TRBD1 (5 bases). Trimming removed 1 base at V and 3 bases at J, with 9 bases between. The CDR3 has 14 residues. Looked up from germline, CDR1 is KGHSH and CDR2 is LQKENI. The CDR3 bases are TGTGCCAGCTCACCACTCGCGGGGGACACTGAAGCTTTCTTT. Protein sequence: CASSPLAGDTEAFF.

This chain joins TRBV30 and TRBJ1-1, with D uncertain. This CDR3 comprises 12 residues. CDR1 and CDR2 from the germline V gene are GTSNPN and SVGIG (reference sequence). Trimming took 7 bases from V and 2 from J, leaving 11 bases between them. CDR3: CASNRGNTEAFF. The CDR3 DNA reads as TGTGCCTCCAACCGGGGAAACACTGAAGCTTTCTTT.

The chain recombines TRBV7-9 with TRBJ2-1, with 9 bases lining up with TRBD2. Germline values: CDR1 SEHNR, CDR2 FQNEAQ (reference sequence). The CDR3 sequence is 16 residues long. V lost 1 base, J lost 7 bases, and 8 bases stayed unmatched. The DNA of the CDR3 is TGTGCCAGCAGCTTAGACTGGCGGGAGGGCCGGAATGAGCAGTTCTTC. Protein product: CASSLDWREGRNEQFF.

The chain is built from TRBV7-8 and TRBJ2-3; 7 bases line up with TRBD2. The ends lost 0 bases at V and 6 bases at J; junction bases unmatched: 0. In germline, CDR1 is SGHVS, CDR2 FQNEAQ. The CDR3 extends over 13 amino acids. In nucleotides, the CDR3 is TGTGCCAGCAGCTTAGCGCGGGAGGATACGCAGTATTTT. Protein sequence: CASSLAREDTQYF. The whole variable domain, remainder taken from reference TRBV7-8 and TRBJ2-3, is GAGVSQSPRYKVAKRGQDVALRCDPISGHVSLFWYQQALGQGPEFLTYFQNEAQLDKSGLPSDRFFAERPEGSVSTLKIQRTQQEDSAVYLCASSLAREDTQYFGPGTRLTVL.

The chain joins TRBV4-1 to TRBJ1-5, with D uncertain. Deletions cut 2 bases from V and 1 base from J, with 9 bases between. This CDR3 region has 15 residues. From germline, CDR1 is MGHRA and CDR2 YSYEKL. CDR3 protein: CASSQSDTSNQPQHF. The CDR3 DNA is TGCGCCAGCAGCCAATCCGACACAAGCAATCAGCCCCAGCATTTT.

This clone was seen a single time. The rearrangement uses TRBV2 and TRBJ1-1, with D tentatively TRBD1 (5 bases). Deletions cut 0 bases from V and 4 bases from J, with 24 bases between. The CDR3 has 19 residues. The V gene's germline CDR1 is SNHLY and CDR2 FYNNEI. CDR3 loop: CASSEARDGGWGVTTEAFF. Here the CDR3 DNA reads TGTGCCAGCAGTGAAGCCAGGGACGGGGGATGGGGCGTTACCACTGAAGCTTTCTTT.

This clone was counted only a few times. This sequence joins TRBV4-2 and TRBJ2-5, with a possible D match to TRBD1 (7 bases). This CDR3 spans 17 amino acids. V was clipped by 0 bases and J by 5 bases, with 19 bases between them. From germline, CDR1 is LGHNA and CDR2 YNFKEQ. CDR3 in amino acids: CASSQDPARGTGETQYF. The CDR3 nucleotides read TGTGCCAGCAGCCAAGATCCGGCCAGGGGGACTGGGGAGACCCAGTACTTC.

This clone was recorded once. The rearrangement joins TRBV6-5 to TRBJ2-1; 7 positions agree with TRBD2. Germline CDR1 is MNHEY and CDR2 is SVGAGI. The junction had 8 bases not matched to a gene; V was cut back by 4 bases and J by 8 bases. There are 14 residues in the CDR3. The CDR3 region has the DNA TGTGCCAGCAGTTCCCGGACTAGTGCGCATGAGCAGTTCTTC. Encoded protein: CASSSRTSAHEQFF.

This chain links TRBV27 with TRBJ2-3; the D is unclear. Germline V gives CDR1 MNHEY, CDR2 SMNVEV (reference sequence). The CDR3 has 13 residues. The V gene lost 3 bases and the J gene lost 4 bases, with 8 bases spanning the gap. The CDR3 DNA sequence: TGTGCCAGCAGTTTTGTCACGGCAGATACGCAGTATTTT. Translation: CASSFVTADTQYF.

This clone was seen only once. The chain couples TRBV6-5 to TRBJ2-7; 11 bases map to TRBD2. CDR1 is MNHEY and CDR2 is SVGAGI in the germline V gene. V lost 6 bases and J lost 2; bases outside the gene matches: 6. There are 15 residues in the CDR3. The CDR3 DNA sequence: TGTGCCAGCAGGCTAGCGGGAGGCTACCCCTACGAGCAGTACTTC. Its protein is CASRLAGGYPYEQYF.

The genes are TRBV11-2 and TRBJ1-1; D perhaps matches TRBD1 (5 bases). Germline V gene sequence: CDR1 SGHAT, CDR2 FQNNGV. With 0 bases removed from V and 1 base from J, the gap between germline ends came to 9 bases. This CDR3 comprises 15 residues. The CDR3 DNA reads as TGTGCCAGCAGCTTAGATCAGGGCCCGAACACTGAAGCTTTCTTT. Amino acids: CASSLDQGPNTEAFF. Filled out from reference TRBV11-2 and TRBJ1-1, the complete variable domain reads EAGVAQSPRYKIIEKRQSVAFWCNPISGHATLYWYQQILGQGPKLLIQFQNNGVVDDSQLPKDRFSAERLKGVDSTLKIQPAKLEDSAVYLCASSLDQGPNTEAFFGQGTRLTVV.

This clone was seen only once. The chain couples TRBV5-6 to TRBJ1-5, with a possible D match to TRBD1 (5 bases). This CDR3 is built from 13 residues. V lost 0 bases to trimming and J lost 7 bases, with 8 bases between them. Germline-derived CDR1 and CDR2 are SGHDT and YYEEEE. CDR3 nucleotide sequence: TGTGCCAGCAGCTTGGGGGGGGAGCAGCCCCAGCATTTT. Translating gives CASSLGGEQPQHF.

V is TRBV7-9 and J is TRBJ1-2; TRBD1 matches at 7 bases. V was clipped by 4 bases and J by 4 bases; unmatched bases: 6. Germline values: CDR1 SEHNR, CDR2 FQNEAQ (reference sequence). This CDR3 is 14 amino acids long. The CDR3 region has the DNA TGTGCCAGCAGCTCCAGGGGGAACCTCTATGGCTACACCTTC. The encoded protein is CASSSRGNLYGYTF.

V gene TRBV5-1 combines with J gene TRBJ2-7, with D unresolved. This CDR3 is 12 amino acids long. Trimming took off 4 bases at V and 4 bases at J, with 9 bases between the two ends. Germline V lookup: CDR1 SGHRS, CDR2 YFSETQ. The DNA for the CDR3 is TGCGCCAGCAGCCCCCGGTTGTACGAGCAGTACTTC. Protein: CASSPRLYEQYF.

The chain joins TRBV6-5 to TRBJ1-2; a weak D match, TRBD1 (5 bases). Trimming stripped 5 bases from V and 6 bases from J, with 13 bases between. The CDR3 runs to 13 residues. The germline CDR1 and CDR2 sequences are MNHEY and SVGAGI. The CDR3 nucleotides read TGTGCCAGCAGTCCAAACGGGGGAAATGGCTACACCTTC. This gives the protein CASSPNGGNGYTF.

The chain carries TRBV6-5 and TRBJ2-1; 9 bases are shared with TRBD2. V was clipped by 0 bases and J by 4 bases; unmatched bases: 4. Per germline, CDR1 MNHEY and CDR2 SVGAGI. The CDR3 has 16 residues. The CDR3 loop is CASSYSGTSFYNEQFF. CDR3 DNA sequence: TGTGCCAGCAGTTACTCGGGGACTAGCTTTTACAATGAGCAGTTCTTC.